The 25 T cell receptor beta chains listed next were all sequenced from one sample in a study of PD-1 blockade in classical Hodgkin lymphoma. Patients all relapsed after autologous stem cell transplantation, and there was variation in brentuximab vedotin exposure. TCRdb keeps only in-frame clones here, not all; method: immunoSEQ multiplex PCR. The sample carries about 46,000 clones, around 81% recorded once. This specimen was peripheral blood mononuclear cells (PBMCs), taken before the second cycle of nivolumab. The receptors derive from a human donor with classical Hodgkin lymphoma.

V and J are TRBV25-1 and TRBJ2-3; weak D call: TRBD1 (6 bases). The germline gives CDR1 MGHDK, CDR2 SYGVNS. The CDR3 has 13 residues. Trimming left V 4 bases short and J 5 bases short, with 10 bases between. Written as DNA, the CDR3 is TGTGCCAGCAGTGTCCGCAGGGGAGATACGCAGTATTTT. Translation gives CASSVRRGDTQYF.

The chain carries TRBV27 and TRBJ2-7; 7 bases line up with TRBD2. This CDR3 spans 13 amino acids. Germline trimming cut 7 bases from V and 0 bases from J; bases unmatched to any gene: 3. Germline assignment: CDR1 MNHEY and CDR2 SMNVEV (reference sequence). The CDR3 sequence is CASTRGSSYEQYF. The CDR3 DNA reads as TGTGCCAGCACGCGCGGGAGCTCCTACGAGCAGTACTTC.

J is TRBJ2-5 and V is TRBV30; the D is unclear. V shed 3 bases and J shed 1 base, with 12 bases lying between them. Germline V gene data show CDR1 as GTSNPN and CDR2 as SVGIG (reference sequence). There are 14 residues in the CDR3. CDR3 region: CAWSPTRLQETQYF. For the CDR3, the DNA is TGTGCCTGGAGCCCCACTCGGCTCCAAGAGACCCAGTACTTC.

The V call is TRBV30, the J call TRBJ1-1; no definite D call. Trimming removed 2 bases at V and 4 bases at J, with 11 bases between. The CDR3 length is 13 residues. Germline V lookup: CDR1 GTSNPN, CDR2 SVGIG (reference sequence). The CDR3: CAWSPPVSTEAFF. The CDR3 DNA reads as TGTGCCTGGAGTCCTCCGGTCTCCACTGAAGCTTTCTTT.

The chain has TRBV4-3 and TRBJ2-3; no reliable D call. Trimming left V 7 bases short and J 4 bases short, with 18 bases between. The germline CDR1 and CDR2 sequences are LGHNA and YSLEER. This CDR3 has 15 amino acids. The CDR3 here is CASTMGSTGADTQYF. For the CDR3, the DNA is TGCGCCAGCACAATGGGCAGCACCGGAGCAGATACGCAGTATTTT.

The genes are TRBV6-6 and TRBJ2-7; D call uncertain. The germline CDR1 and CDR2 sequences are MNHNY and SVGAGI (reference sequence). Trimming pared 3 bases from V and 0 bases from J, leaving 12 bases between. There are 15 residues in the CDR3. In DNA, the CDR3 is TGTGCCAGCAGTTATTCCCGGCCACACTCCTACGAGCAGTACTTC. Translated: CASSYSRPHSYEQYF.

V and J are TRBV5-1 and TRBJ1-1, with TRBD1 matching over 10 bases. CDR1 is SGHRS and CDR2 is YFSETQ in the germline V gene. The CDR3 contains 15 residues. V dropped 1 base and J dropped 4; count of bases not matched to a gene: 4. The CDR3 is CASSLTGTGVTEAFF. As DNA, the CDR3 is TGCGCCAGCAGCTTGACAGGGACAGGGGTCACTGAAGCTTTCTTT.

V is TRBV30 and J is TRBJ1-1; 9 positions match TRBD1. The length of the CDR3 is 15 residues. Per the germline V gene, CDR1 is GTSNPN and CDR2 is SVGIG (reference sequence). J lost 2 bases, V lost 3 bases, and 7 bases had no gene match. The CDR3 sequence: CAWSVWDRVNTEAFF. The DNA of the CDR3 is TGTGCCTGGAGCGTATGGGACAGGGTAAACACTGAAGCTTTCTTT.

This clone was found once. The V call is TRBV7-2, the J call TRBJ2-1; TRBD1 matches 9 bases. Unmatched junction bases numbered 3, after V lost 5 bases and J lost 10 bases. This CDR3 region has 12 residues. Germline lookup yields CDR1 SGHTA and CDR2 FQGNSA. This CDR3 is CASSIDRGEQFF. The CDR3 DNA reads TGTGCCAGCAGCATAGACAGGGGGGAGCAGTTCTTC.

This chain joins TRBV28 and TRBJ2-7, with 8 bases that match TRBD2. The CDR3 runs 12 residues. CDR1 is MDHEN, CDR2 SYDVKM, per germline. V lost 8 bases, J lost 2 bases, and 2 bases stayed unmatched. The CDR3 region is CASRGGTYEQYF. In DNA form, the CDR3 reads TGTGCCAGCCGGGGGGGGACCTACGAGCAGTACTTC.

This clone was found once. The chain links TRBV30 to TRBJ1-1, with a weak D call TRBD1 (6 bases). The CDR3 length is 14 residues. Germline lookup yields CDR1 GTSNPN and CDR2 SVGIG (reference sequence). V was pared by 1 base and J by 1 base, with 10 bases between. For the CDR3, the DNA is TGTGCCTGGAGTGCCGCGACAGGGAACACTGAAGCTTTCTTT. Encoded protein: CAWSAATGNTEAFF.

The chain joins TRBV29-1 to TRBJ1-1; 8 bases are shared with TRBD1. This CDR3 has 13 residues. Germline V CDR1 and CDR2: SQVTM, ANQGSEA. The ends lost 4 bases at V and 5 bases at J; junction bases unmatched: 6. The CDR3 coding sequence is TGCAGCGTTGTGAGTCAGGGGGCGACTGAAGCTTTCTTT. Its translation is CSVVSQGATEAFF. Combining the CDR3 with reference TRBV29-1 and TRBJ1-1 gives the whole variable domain SAVISQKPSRDICQRGTSLTIQCQVDSQVTMMFWYRQQPGQSLTLIATANQGSEATYESGFVIDKFPISRPNLTFSTLTVSNMSPEDSSIYLCSVVSQGATEAFFGQGTRLTVV.

The rearrangement uses TRBV9 and TRBJ1-1, with 7 bases lining up with TRBD1. Germline values: CDR1 SGDLS, CDR2 YYNGEE. The trim removed 3 bases at V and 4 bases at J, leaving 12 bases unmatched. The CDR3 is 16 amino acids. In DNA form, the CDR3 reads TGTGCCAGCAGCGCCAACCCCGAACAGGGGACCACTGAAGCTTTCTTT. It is translated as CASSANPEQGTTEAFF.

The chain recombines TRBV5-5 with TRBJ1-2, with D possibly being TRBD1 (5 bases). This CDR3 comprises 15 residues. Germline CDR1 is SGHKS and CDR2 is YYEKEE (reference sequence). V was cut by 4 bases and J by 4 bases, with 17 bases left in between. The chain's CDR3 is CASSPPEGYGYGYTF. The CDR3 DNA reads as TGTGCCAGCAGCCCCCCGGAGGGGTATGGCTATGGCTACACCTTC.

In this sample, this clone turned up once. The chain uses TRBV7-9 and TRBJ2-7; D is tentatively TRBD1 or TRBD2 (5 bases each). The V gene's germline CDR1 is SEHNR and CDR2 FQNEAQ (reference sequence). V lost 2 bases, J lost 6 bases, and 17 bases lay in between. The CDR3 totals 15 residues. CDR3 nucleotide sequence: TGTGCCAGCAGCTTAATCAGGGCCGGAGAGGGCGAGCAGTACTTC. Amino acids: CASSLIRAGEGEQYF.

The rearrangement links TRBV9 to TRBJ2-1; 12 bases align to TRBD2. Germline CDR1 and CDR2: SGDLS and YYNGEE. The CDR3 is made up of 15 amino acids. V lost 5 bases and J lost 3; bases outside the gene matches: 3. The CDR3 nucleotides are TGTGCCAGCAGTACTAGCGGGGGGCACTACAATGAGCAGTTCTTC. It yields the protein CASSTSGGHYNEQFF.

The chain recombines TRBV19 with TRBJ1-5; no clear D. Germline CDR1 reads LNHDA; CDR2 reads SQIVND (reference sequence). There are 15 residues in the CDR3. V lost 6 bases to trimming and J lost 3 bases, with 15 bases between them. This CDR3 reads CASRIYDKINQPQHF. The CDR3 DNA is TGTGCCAGTAGGATCTACGACAAGATCAATCAGCCCCAGCATTTT.

The chain couples TRBV5-8 to TRBJ2-1; no definite D call. This CDR3 is built from 13 residues. The V and J ends lost 2 bases and 5 bases respectively, with 8 bases between them. Germline CDR1 and CDR2: SGHTS and YDEGEE. The CDR3 loop reads CASSFLENNEQFF. The CDR3 region has the DNA TGTGCCAGCAGCTTTCTGGAGAACAATGAGCAGTTCTTC.

The rearrangement joins TRBV5-1 to TRBJ2-7; possibly TRBD1 for D (5 bases). Germline CDR1 is SGHRS and CDR2 is YFSETQ. Between the trimmed V and J ends, which lost 2 bases and 1 base, there was a span of 13 bases. The CDR3 has 15 amino acids. The CDR3 region is CASSFIGAPSYEQYF. The CDR3 coding sequence is TGCGCCAGCAGCTTTATAGGGGCACCATCCTACGAGCAGTACTTC.

This clone is a singleton in its sample. The chain links TRBV6-5 to TRBJ1-6; a weak D match, TRBD1 (5 bases). V dropped 2 bases and J dropped 7 bases, with 12 bases sitting between them. Germline lookup yields CDR1 MNHEY and CDR2 SVGAGI. This CDR3 region has 15 residues. CDR3 sequence: CASSYERRVNSPLHF. CDR3 DNA sequence: TGTGCCAGCAGTTACGAACGCAGGGTCAATTCACCCCTCCACTTT.

This chain joins TRBV4-1 and TRBJ1-2, with 12 bases aligning to TRBD1. The germline V gene has CDR1 MGHRA and CDR2 YSYEKL. The CDR3 sequence is 16 residues long. The V segment lost 0 bases and the J segment 8 bases; nucleotides outside the gene matches: 7. The CDR3, as DNA: TGCGCCAGCAGCCAAGAGGGGACAGGGGGCTTGGAGGGCTACACCTTC. Translated: CASSQEGTGGLEGYTF.

The chain has TRBV2 and TRBJ1-4, with 8 bases lining up with TRBD1. V lost 8 bases and J lost 6; bases outside the gene matches: 5. Germline CDR1 reads SNHLY; CDR2 reads FYNNEI. This CDR3 has 13 amino acids. The CDR3 nucleotides are TGTGCCAGCGACCGGACAGGGTATGAAAAACTGTTTTTT. Protein product: CASDRTGYEKLFF.

This clone has ten or more counts. V is TRBV7-8 and J is TRBJ2-1; D tentatively reads TRBD1 or TRBD2 (6 bases each). The V end was cut by 1 base, the J end by 12 bases, with 13 bases between. CDR3 length: 13 amino acids. The germline V gene has CDR1 SGHVS and CDR2 FQNEAQ. The chain's CDR3 is CASSLGSQGGQFF. In nucleotides, the CDR3 is TGTGCCAGCAGCTTAGGCTCACAGGGAGGGCAGTTCTTC. The full variable domain, its missing parts supplied by reference TRBV7-8 and TRBJ2-1, is GAGVSQSPRYKVAKRGQDVALRCDPISGHVSLFWYQQALGQGPEFLTYFQNEAQLDKSGLPSDRFFAERPEGSVSTLKIQRTQQEDSAVYLCASSLGSQGGQFFGPGTRLTVL.

The chain uses TRBV6-1 and TRBJ1-2; D is possibly TRBD1 (6 bases). The CDR3 runs to 13 residues. Trimming shortened V by 6 bases and J by 5 bases, and 13 bases separated the two germline ends. The germline V gene has CDR1 MNHNS and CDR2 SASEGT. The CDR3 DNA reads as TGTGCCAGCAGCCCCGAGGGGGGATATGGCTACACCTTC. This encodes CASSPEGGYGYTF.

The rearrangement joins TRBV15 to TRBJ2-2; 9 positions agree with TRBD1. V lost 8 bases to trimming and J lost 7 bases; unmatched junction nucleotides: 14. CDR1 and CDR2 from the germline V gene are LNHNV and YYDKDF (reference sequence). The CDR3 has 16 amino acids. The CDR3 reads CATSRFGTGLSGELFF. The DNA of the CDR3 is TGTGCCACCTCTAGATTCGGGACAGGGCTGAGCGGGGAGCTGTTTTTT.